The present entry profiles one T cell receptor beta chain with its context. This sample is part of a study of graft-versus-host responses after intestinal transplantation. For the study at large: Each recipient received anti-thymocyte globulin induction, then tacrolimus and steroids for approximately three years. Study-wide results and limits: GvH clone levels peaked in circulation, and this peak was associated with early post-transplant HvG declines. Graft-versus-host to host-versus-graft clonal ratios in allografts were high in patients with graft-donor T cell macrochimerism.

Responders that carried the CFSE label, approximately 200,000 of them, were plated with approximately 200,000 irradiated, violet-dye-labeled stimulator cells. Both CD3+CD4+ and CD3+CD8+ responders that were proliferating and CFSE-low underwent sorting after the reaction. Assay: immunoSEQ multiplex PCR; the TCRdb copy retains only in-frame clones and omits some. The table has tens of thousands of clones, approximately 40% seen once; the top ten hold around 1.4%. The V gene lost 1 base and the J gene lost 4 bases, with 3 bases spanning the gap. The CDR3 has 12 amino acids. Germline values: CDR1 SGHVS, CDR2 FNYEAQ.

V usage is TRBV7-6 and J usage is TRBJ2-3, with D uncertain. The origin of this receptor is a human patient who was an organ donor for intestinal transplantation. The starting material was alloreactive CD8+ T cells from a mixed lymphocyte reaction culture, obtained before transplantation. Subset indicated: CFSE-low proliferating T cells sorted from roughly six-day pre-transplant mixed lymphocyte reaction (GvH or HvG direction). CDR3 DNA: TGTGCCAGCAGCTTAGGGGCAGATACGCAGTATTTT. Amino acids: CASSLGADTQYF. The full variable domain, in which reference TRBV7-6 and TRBJ2-3 provide the parts outside the CDR3, is GAGVSQSPRYKVTKRGQDVALRCDPISGHVSLYWYRQALGQGPEFLTYFNYEAQQDKSGLPNDRFSAERPEGSISTLTIQRTEQRDSAMYRCASSLGADTQYFGPGTRLTVL.